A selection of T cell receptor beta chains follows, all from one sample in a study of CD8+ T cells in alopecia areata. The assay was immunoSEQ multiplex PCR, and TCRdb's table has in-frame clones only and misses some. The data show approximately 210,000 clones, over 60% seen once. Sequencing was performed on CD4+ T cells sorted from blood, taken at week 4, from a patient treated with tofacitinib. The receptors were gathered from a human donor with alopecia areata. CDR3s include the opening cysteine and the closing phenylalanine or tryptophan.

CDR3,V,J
CASSTTGVGTEAFF,TRBV4-3,TRBJ1-1
CASSEVQGAQYF,TRBV2,TRBJ2-5
CASSPRTGGRGYTF,TRBV4-1,TRBJ1-2
CAWFKVELGTQYF,TRBV30,TRBJ2-5
CSARQGNEQYF,TRBV20-1,TRBJ2-7
CASSQDPAGAPTDTQYF,TRBV4-2,TRBJ2-3
CASSYDGNTEAFF,TRBV5-1,TRBJ1-1
CASSKPTGTDYGYTF,TRBV23-1,TRBJ1-2
CASSGGTEYYGYTF,TRBV7-2,TRBJ1-2
CSVRETYEQYF,TRBV29-1,TRBJ2-7
CASSSDRGAGNTIYF,TRBV6-6,TRBJ1-3
CASSLGRLDGELFF,TRBV7-8,TRBJ2-2
CASSPGRNQPQHF,TRBV13,TRBJ1-5
CASSLAGQLAETQYF,TRBV5-1,TRBJ2-5
CASSLAATGTGELFF,TRBV5-1,TRBJ2-2
CASRFPGLRMNTEAFF,TRBV6-6,TRBJ1-1
CASSWQGADTQYF,TRBV2,TRBJ2-3
CASRQIYEQYF,TRBV2,TRBJ2-7
CASSALLSFRDEQFF,TRBV7-2,TRBJ2-1
CASRLLGWGQKNTEAFF,TRBV2,TRBJ1-1
CAWSVVSAFYGYTF,TRBV30,TRBJ1-2
CASSGLRDVDGYTF,TRBV19,TRBJ1-2
CASSQVWGRSGYTF,TRBV4-1,TRBJ1-2
CASSVRVGGSVEQFF,TRBV9,TRBJ2-1
CSVSNRASGNTIYF,TRBV29-1,TRBJ1-3
CASSIGGLSNQPQHF,TRBV5-6,TRBJ1-5
CASSRVEGGNTGELFF,TRBV4-3,TRBJ2-2
CAWSVGGSNQPQHF,TRBV30,TRBJ1-5
CASSGTTGSAEAFF,TRBV5-1,TRBJ1-1
CSAVSREQYF,TRBV29-1,TRBJ2-7
CSVLSDRTGAFF,TRBV29-1,TRBJ1-1
CASSQEQGAGTDTQYF,TRBV4-3,TRBJ2-3
CASSLSNSGNTIYF,TRBV11-2,TRBJ1-3
CASSEGGGYTF,TRBV2,TRBJ1-2
CASSPNPTGTDTQYF,TRBV5-6,TRBJ2-3
CASSLGLPPYGYTF,TRBV7-9,TRBJ1-2
CASSPTGSPYNEQFF,TRBV7-9,TRBJ2-1
CASSDERGSTDTQYF,TRBV25-1,TRBJ2-3
CASSYGRGRSPLHF,TRBV6-5,TRBJ1-6
CASSSGGTSGNTIYF,TRBV9,TRBJ1-3
CAISESGSRADTQYF,TRBV6-1,TRBJ2-3
CASSYSLADQPQHF,TRBV6-6,TRBJ1-5
CASSQRANTGELFF,TRBV11-2,TRBJ2-2
CASSPPLQGGNIQYF,TRBV18,TRBJ2-4
CASSGVGQGSYEQYF,TRBV25-1,TRBJ2-7
CASSYVQGGDQPQHF,TRBV6-5,TRBJ1-5